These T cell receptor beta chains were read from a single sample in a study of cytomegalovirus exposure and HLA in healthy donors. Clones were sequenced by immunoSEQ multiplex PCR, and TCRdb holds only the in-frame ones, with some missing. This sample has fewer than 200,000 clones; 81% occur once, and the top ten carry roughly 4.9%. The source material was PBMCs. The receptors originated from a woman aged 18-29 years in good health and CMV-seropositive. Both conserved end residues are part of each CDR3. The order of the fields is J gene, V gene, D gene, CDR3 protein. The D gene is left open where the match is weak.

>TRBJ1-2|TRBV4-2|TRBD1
CASSQGRITGGLGRYGYTF
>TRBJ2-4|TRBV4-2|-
CASSQDRQAPGVNIQYF
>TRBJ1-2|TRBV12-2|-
CASRLAWDSFNYGYTF
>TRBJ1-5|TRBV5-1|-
CASSLGGLGQPQHF
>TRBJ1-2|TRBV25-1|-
CASSVLSVRGYGYTF
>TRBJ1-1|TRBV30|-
CAWSLGAYSNTEAFF
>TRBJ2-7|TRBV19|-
CASSYRLVYEQYF
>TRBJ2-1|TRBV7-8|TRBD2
CASSQGTSGGAGEQFF
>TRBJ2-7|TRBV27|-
CASSSYGQTYEQYF
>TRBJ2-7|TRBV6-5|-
CASSYSGGGLEQYF
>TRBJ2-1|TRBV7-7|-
CASSFSGTGNEQFF
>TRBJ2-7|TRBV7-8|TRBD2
CASTRIAGGNYEQYF
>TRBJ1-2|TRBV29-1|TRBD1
CSVDPGGVAYGYTF
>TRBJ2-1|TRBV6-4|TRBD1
CASSPGQSVDEQFF
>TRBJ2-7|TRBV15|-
CATSRVYGESYEQYF
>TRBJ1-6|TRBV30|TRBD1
CAWSGTDNSPLHF
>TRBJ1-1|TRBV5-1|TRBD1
CASSLGGGAEAFF
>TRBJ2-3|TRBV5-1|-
CASSLEWAGTAVPDTQYF
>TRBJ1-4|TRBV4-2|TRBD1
CASSHFGQGGNEKLFF
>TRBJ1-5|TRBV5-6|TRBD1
CASSRQGNIQPQHF
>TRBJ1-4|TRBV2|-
CASSELGRHEKLFF
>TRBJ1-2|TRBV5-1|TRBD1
CASSFQGVDYGYTF
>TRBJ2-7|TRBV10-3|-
CAISESPTGSSYEQYF
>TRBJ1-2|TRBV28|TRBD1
CASSASSQGGDYGYTF
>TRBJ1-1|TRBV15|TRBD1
CATSRGTGRPGVNTEAFF
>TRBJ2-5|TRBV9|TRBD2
CASSVLGLAEETQYF
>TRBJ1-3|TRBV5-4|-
CASSLGAGSGNTIYF
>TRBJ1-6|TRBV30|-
CAWSVGGGVGGSPLHF
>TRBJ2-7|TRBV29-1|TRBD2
CSVLLERGRIFHYEQYF
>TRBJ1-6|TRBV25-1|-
CASKAGDSPLHF
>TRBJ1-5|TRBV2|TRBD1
CASSNSDRGGDQPQHF
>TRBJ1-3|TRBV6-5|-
CASARSGSRNTIYF
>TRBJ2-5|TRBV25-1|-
CASSGTVEETQYF
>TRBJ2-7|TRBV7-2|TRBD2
CASSSGWTSSEQYF
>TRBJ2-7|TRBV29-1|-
CSVGFGGWGYEQYF
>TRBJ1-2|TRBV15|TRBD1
CATSPWDSHYGYTF
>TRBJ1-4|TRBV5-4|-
CASSTQNEEKLFF
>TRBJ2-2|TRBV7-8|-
CASRRDYTGELFF
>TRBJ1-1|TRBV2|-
CASSGAVNTEAFF
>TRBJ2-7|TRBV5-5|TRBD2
CASSLESGVTYEQYF
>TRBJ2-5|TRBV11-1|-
CASSQGIQETQYF
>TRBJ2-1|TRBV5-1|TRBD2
CASRTGTSGGSPYNEQFF
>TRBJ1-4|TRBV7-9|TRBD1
CASSLVQGAYEKLFF
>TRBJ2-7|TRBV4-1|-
CASSQDSGGLGEQYF
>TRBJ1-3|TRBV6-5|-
CASSYSIAPWGNTIYF
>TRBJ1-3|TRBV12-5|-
CASGVGGGNTIYF
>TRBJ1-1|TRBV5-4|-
CASSLVPQAEAFF
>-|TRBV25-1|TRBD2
CASRAGGTESYEQYF
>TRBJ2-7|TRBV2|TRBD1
CASTAEGTGAYEQYF
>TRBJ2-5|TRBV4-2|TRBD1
CASSQGLGQTQETQYF
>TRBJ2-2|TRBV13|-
CASSLDTNTGELFF
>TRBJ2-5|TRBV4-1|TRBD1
CASSPRDRMQETQYF
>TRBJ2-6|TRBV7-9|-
CASSIGGPNVLTF
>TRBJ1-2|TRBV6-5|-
CASSERTDYYGYTF
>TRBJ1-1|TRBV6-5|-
CASSYGGSTEAFF
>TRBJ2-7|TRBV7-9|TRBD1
CASSMTGESYEQYF
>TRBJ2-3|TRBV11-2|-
CASSWIGTPRKGNTQYF
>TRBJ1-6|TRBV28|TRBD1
CASSRDSNSPLHF
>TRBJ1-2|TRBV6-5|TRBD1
CASRGGTGDGYTF
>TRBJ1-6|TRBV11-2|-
CASSLAAESPLHF